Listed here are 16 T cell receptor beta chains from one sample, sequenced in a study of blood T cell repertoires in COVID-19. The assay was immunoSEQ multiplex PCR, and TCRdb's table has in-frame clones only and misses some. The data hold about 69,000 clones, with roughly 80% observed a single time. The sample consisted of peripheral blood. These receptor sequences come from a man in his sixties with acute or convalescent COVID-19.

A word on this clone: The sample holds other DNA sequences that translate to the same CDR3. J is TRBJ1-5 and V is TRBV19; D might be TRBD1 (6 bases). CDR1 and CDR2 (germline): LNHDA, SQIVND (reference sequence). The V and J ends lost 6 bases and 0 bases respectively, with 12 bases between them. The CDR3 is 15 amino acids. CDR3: CASSPDSYSNQPQHF. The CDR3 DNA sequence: TGTGCCAGTAGCCCGGACAGCTATAGCAATCAGCCCCAGCATTTT.

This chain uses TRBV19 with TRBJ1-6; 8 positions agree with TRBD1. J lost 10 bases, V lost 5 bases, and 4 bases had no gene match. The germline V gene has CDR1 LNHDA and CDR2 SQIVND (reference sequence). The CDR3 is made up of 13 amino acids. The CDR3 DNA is TGTGCCAGTAGTGGACAGGGAAGCTCACCCCTCCACTTT. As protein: CASSGQGSSPLHF.

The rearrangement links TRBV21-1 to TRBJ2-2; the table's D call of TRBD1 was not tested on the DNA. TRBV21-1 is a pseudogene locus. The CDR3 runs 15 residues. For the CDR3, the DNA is TGTGCCAGCAGCAAAGTAGGACAAACCACCGGGGAGCTGTTTTTT. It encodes CASSKVGQTTGELFF.

The CDR3 nucleotides read TGTGCCAGCAGCTTGCGGCAGGGGGTCATATATTTT. The encoded protein is CASSLRQGVIYF. The chain uses TRBV5-6 and TRBJ1-3; 7 nucleotides match TRBD1. The length of the CDR3 is 12 residues. V lost 1 base to trimming and J lost 12 bases; unmatched junction nucleotides: 4. The germline CDR1 and CDR2 sequences are SGHDT and YYEEEE.

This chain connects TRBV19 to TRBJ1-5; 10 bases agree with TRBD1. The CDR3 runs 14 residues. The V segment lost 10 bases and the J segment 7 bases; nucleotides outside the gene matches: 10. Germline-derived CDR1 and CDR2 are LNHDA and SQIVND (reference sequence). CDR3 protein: CATNRDRGSQPQHF. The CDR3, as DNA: TGTGCCACAAACCGGGACAGGGGTTCCCAGCCCCAGCATTTT.

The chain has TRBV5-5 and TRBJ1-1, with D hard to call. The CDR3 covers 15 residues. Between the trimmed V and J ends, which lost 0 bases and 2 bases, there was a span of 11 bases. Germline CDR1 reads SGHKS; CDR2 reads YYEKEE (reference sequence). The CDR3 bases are TGTGCCAGCAGCTTGGCCGTCGCGGGTAACACTGAAGCTTTCTTT. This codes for CASSLAVAGNTEAFF.

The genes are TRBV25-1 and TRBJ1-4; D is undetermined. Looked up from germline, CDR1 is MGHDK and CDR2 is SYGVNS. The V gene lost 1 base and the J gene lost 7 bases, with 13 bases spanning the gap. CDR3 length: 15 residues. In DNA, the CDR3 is TGTGCCAGCAGTGAATTACGGGATTGGACTGAAAAACTGTTTTTT. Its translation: CASSELRDWTEKLFF.

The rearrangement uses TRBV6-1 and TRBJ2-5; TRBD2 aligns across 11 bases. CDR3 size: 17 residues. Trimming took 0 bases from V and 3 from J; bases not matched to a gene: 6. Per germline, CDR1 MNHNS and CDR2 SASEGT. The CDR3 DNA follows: TGTGCCAGCAGTGAAGCGCTAGCGGGGGGACACAAAGAGACCCAGTACTTC. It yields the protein CASSEALAGGHKETQYF.

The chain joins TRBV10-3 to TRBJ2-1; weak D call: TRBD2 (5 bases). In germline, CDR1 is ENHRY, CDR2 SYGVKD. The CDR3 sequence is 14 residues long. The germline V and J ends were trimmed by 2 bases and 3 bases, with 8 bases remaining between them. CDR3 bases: TGTGCCATCAGTGAGATGGCGGGCTACAATGAGCAGTTCTTC. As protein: CAISEMAGYNEQFF.

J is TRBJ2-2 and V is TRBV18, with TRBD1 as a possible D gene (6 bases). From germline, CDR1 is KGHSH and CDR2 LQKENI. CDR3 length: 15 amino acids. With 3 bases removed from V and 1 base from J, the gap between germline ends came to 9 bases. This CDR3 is CASSPRTVNTGELFF. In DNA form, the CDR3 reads TGTGCCAGCTCACCTCGGACAGTGAACACCGGGGAGCTGTTTTTT. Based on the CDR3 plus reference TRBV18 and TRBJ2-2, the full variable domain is NAGVMQNPRHLVRRRGQEARLRCSPMKGHSHVYWYRQLPEEGLKFMVYLQKENIIDESGMPKERFSAEFPKEGPSILRIQQVVRGDSAAYFCASSPRTVNTGELFFGEGSRLTVL.

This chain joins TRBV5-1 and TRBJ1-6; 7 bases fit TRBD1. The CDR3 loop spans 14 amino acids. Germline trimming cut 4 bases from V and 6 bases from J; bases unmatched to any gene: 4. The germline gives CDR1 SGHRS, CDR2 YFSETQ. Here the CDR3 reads CASSIDRANSPLHF. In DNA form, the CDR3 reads TGCGCCAGCAGCATTGACAGGGCTAATTCACCCCTCCACTTT.

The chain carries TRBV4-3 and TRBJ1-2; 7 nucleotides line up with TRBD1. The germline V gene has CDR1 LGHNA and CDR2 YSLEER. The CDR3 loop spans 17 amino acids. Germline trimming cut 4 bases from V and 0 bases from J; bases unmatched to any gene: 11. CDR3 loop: CASSRRVTGYSNYGYTF. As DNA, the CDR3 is TGCGCCAGCAGCCGTAGAGTGACAGGGTACTCTAACTATGGCTACACCTTC.

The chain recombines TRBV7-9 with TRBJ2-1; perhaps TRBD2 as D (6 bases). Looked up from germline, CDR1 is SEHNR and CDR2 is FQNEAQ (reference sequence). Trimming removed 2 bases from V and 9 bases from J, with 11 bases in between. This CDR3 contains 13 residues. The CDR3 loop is CASSLLGGSEQFF. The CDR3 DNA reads TGTGCCAGCAGCTTACTTGGGGGGAGTGAGCAGTTCTTC.

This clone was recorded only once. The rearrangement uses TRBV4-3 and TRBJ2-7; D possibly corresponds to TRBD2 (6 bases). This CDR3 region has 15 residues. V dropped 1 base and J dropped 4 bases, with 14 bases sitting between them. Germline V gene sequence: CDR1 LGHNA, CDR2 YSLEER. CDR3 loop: CASSQAAGLFYEQYF. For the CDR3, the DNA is TGCGCCAGCAGCCAAGCGGCGGGGTTGTTTTACGAGCAGTACTTC.

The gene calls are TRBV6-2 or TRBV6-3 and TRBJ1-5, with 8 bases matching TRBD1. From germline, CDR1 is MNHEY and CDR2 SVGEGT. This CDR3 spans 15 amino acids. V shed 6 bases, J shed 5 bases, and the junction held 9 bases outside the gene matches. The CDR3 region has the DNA TGTGCCAGCAGCGGCGCTGGACAGGGTTATCAGCCCCAGCATTTT. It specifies CASSGAGQGYQPQHF.

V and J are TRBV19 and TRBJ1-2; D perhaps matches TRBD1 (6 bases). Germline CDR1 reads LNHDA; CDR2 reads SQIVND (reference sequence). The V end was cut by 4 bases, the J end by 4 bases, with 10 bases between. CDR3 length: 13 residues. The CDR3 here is CASSTRQVYGYTF. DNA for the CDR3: TGTGCCAGTAGTACACGACAGGTCTATGGCTACACCTTC.